This T cell receptor beta chain derives from a study of CD8 T cells in Susac syndrome. Peripheral blood CD8+ and CD4+ T cells were profiled by TCR beta sequencing. Unmatched junction bases numbered 1, after V lost 4 bases and J lost 2 bases. Per the germline V gene, CDR1 is LGHDT and CDR2 is YNNKEL (reference sequence). The CDR3 totals 13 residues. cDNA came from around 0.54 to 1 ug RNA primed by random hexamers. TCRdb processed the immunoSEQ multiplex PCR reads anew with MiXCR; each CDR3 protein has one entry. The table records roughly 80,000 distinct CDR3 sequences, about 92% of them present only once.

J is TRBJ1-2 and V is TRBV3-1, with 7 bases identical to TRBD1. The clonotype was recovered from a human donor with Susac syndrome. Sequenced input: CD4+ T cells from PBMCs. The CDR3 protein is CASSRQGNYGYTF. The CDR3 DNA is TGTGCCAGCAGCCGACAGGGAAACTATGGCTACACCTTC.